Sequencing of this T cell receptor (beta chain) was carried out in a study of vaccination effects on CD4 cells after COVID-19 (dated by TCRdb to 2021 to 2024). As for the study more broadly: Two doses of either the BNT162b2 or the mRNA-1273 mRNA SARS-CoV-2 vaccine were administered to participants. Pre-vaccine samples were collected from a couple of convalescent patients 16 days and one week before the first dose, corresponding to 142 and 148 days after COVID-19 diagnosis. The study compared SARS-CoV-2 spike-specific CD4+ TCR repertoires before and after mRNA vaccination in COVID-19 convalescent patients and infection-naive vaccine recipients. Altogether, some ten COVID-19 convalescent patients and a handful of SARS-CoV-2-naive healthy vaccine recipients made up the full study. Cultures from other donors in the study were sequenced with the Oncomine TCR Beta short-read assay on an Illumina iSeq 100. Results the study describes overall, beyond this receptor: Only a small number of convalescent patients were included, and no early post-infection timepoints were available, which limited the study. In convalescent patients, the post-vaccine spike-reactive repertoire was composed mainly of new vaccine-induced clones that were largely distinct from infection-induced clones. Marked clonal contraction was observed in both infection-induced and vaccine-induced clones at late post-vaccination timepoints, consistent with waning T cell responses.

From its cysteine to its phenylalanine, the CDR3 spans 17 amino acids. Only CDR3 DNA remains: 51 bases, in frame from the first base. Trimming takes 3 bases off V and 7 bases off J; junction bases not matched to a gene: 10. The germline V gene supplies CDR1 SGHTA and CDR2 FQGTGA. To note about this clone: Its antigen is still unknown. No base quality information exists; no much larger clone differs at one position.

In the ViraFEST assay, PBMC were stimulated with viral peptide pools, and antigen-specific CD4+ T cell clonotypes were then identified by expansion using TCR sequencing. After more than nine days of culture, CD4+ T cells were isolated with the EasySep CD4+ T cell isolation kit. Convalescent patients had PCR-confirmed SARS-CoV-2 infection between March and December 2020, before Alpha, Beta and Delta variants emerged in the United States. Around 2.1 million PBMC per well were cultured with around 9.8 ug/ml peptides in IMDM containing approximately 4.7% human AB serum, about 9.7 IU/ml IL-2 and gentamicin. Half of the culture medium was replaced with fresh IL-2-containing medium on days 3 and 7. Unless otherwise noted, each peptide stimulation condition was cultured in triplicate wells. Using Ficoll-Paque Plus gradient centrifugation, PBMC were separated from whole blood and then either used fresh or cryopreserved at -140C. The spike proteins of SARS-CoV-2 and of the common cold coronaviruses HCoV-NL63, HCoV-OC43 and HCoV-229E were spanned by overlapping peptide pools. The QIAamp micro DNA kit was used to extract genomic DNA from the cultured CD4+ T cells.

The library was made by the immunoSEQ multiplex PCR assay. DNA from the cultured, isolated CD4+ T cells was subjected to TCR beta CDR3 sequencing. On the study's bioinformatics: Non-productive TCR sequences were discarded, and reads were trimmed to the CDR3 region, with only CDR3s of 7 or more amino acids retained. Antigen-specific clonotypes were identified using the MANAFEST web app by comparison of expansion in peptide wells against reference cultures. To count as positive, a clone had to show expansion at FDR<0.05 compared with the reference and with all other wells, an odds ratio above 5, and a frequency above 0.1% in two replicate wells. Cross-reactive clonotypes were defined as significantly expanded in SARS-CoV-2 spike wells and in at least one common cold coronavirus spike condition. Using the stringdist R package, CDR3 similarity was measured by Levenshtein distance, and unrooted trees were constructed with ape in R 3.6.1. Entries here come from immuneACCESS through TCRdb and include only in-frame sequences with V and J called. Some clones fail to appear in such tables; in the studies checked, an unresolved V gene covers under half of the shortfall, and the cause of the remainder is unknown. The V and J calls and clone size come from that table; D and trimming were worked out from the DNA. This sample comprises around 24,000 clones, around 76% of them detected only once. About 15% of the sample goes to the ten largest clones.

The specimen comprised CD4+ T cells from PBMCs cultured with SARS-CoV-2 spike peptides, sampled before COVID-19 vaccination. The cell subset or site label corresponds to: SARS-CoV-2 spike overlapping peptide pool stimulation. The clonotype originates from a human donor who had a prior SARS-CoV-2 infection. The chain employs TRBV7-3 and TRBJ2-2; 11 bases in between match TRBD2. The CDR3 sequence is CASSFPQLAGAGGELFF. In nucleotide form, the sequence is TGTGCCAGCAGCTTCCCCCAACTAGCGGGGGCAGGCGGGGAGCTGTTTTTT. With the rest looked up from the reference TRBV7-3 and TRBJ2-2 genes rather than sequenced, the full variable domain is GAGVSQTPSNKVTEKGKYVELRCDPISGHTALYWYRQSLGQGPEFLIYFQGTGAADDSGLPNDRFFAVRPEGSVSTLKIQRTERGDSAVYLCASSFPQLAGAGGELFFGEGSRLTVL.